What follows are 32 T cell receptor beta chains derived from one specimen sequenced in a study of technical replicates of blood from a few donors. The assay was immunoSEQ multiplex PCR, and TCRdb's table has in-frame clones only and misses some. Of around 67,000 clones in the sample, nearly 97% were seen once. Sample: T cells isolated from PBMCs. These receptors were obtained from a human donor in good health.

This sequence joins TRBV28 and TRBJ2-1, with D possibly being TRBD1 (6 bases). V gave up 4 bases and J gave up 3 bases, with 10 bases separating them. The CDR3 sequence is 14 residues long. Germline CDR1 reads MDHEN; CDR2 reads SYDVKM. The CDR3 DNA is TGTGCCAGCAGTTACTCGACAGGCTACAATGAGCAGTTCTTC. Its protein is CASSYSTGYNEQFF.

V usage is TRBV28 and J usage is TRBJ2-3; TRBD1 is a possible D gene (5 bases). This CDR3 has 13 amino acids. V was shortened by 7 bases and J by 5 bases, with 13 bases between the two germline ends. The germline V gene has CDR1 MDHEN and CDR2 SYDVKM. CDR3 coding DNA: TGTGCCAGCACCGACCAGGGTCGAGATACGCAGTATTTT. Protein sequence: CASTDQGRDTQYF.

This clone occurred once. The J gene is TRBJ1-3, the V gene TRBV12-5; D is perhaps TRBD1 (5 bases). Germline loops: CDR1 LGHNT, CDR2 FRNRAP. The CDR3 runs 16 residues. Trimming removed 0 bases at V and 4 bases at J, with 13 bases between. CDR3 sequence (DNA): TGTGCTAGTGGTTTGGTTGTCAGACAGAAAGGAAACACCATATATTTT. Translation: CASGLVVRQKGNTIYF.

The V and J genes are TRBV7-8 and TRBJ1-2; 9 bases line up with TRBD1. The V segment lost 7 bases and the J segment 8 bases; nucleotides outside the gene matches: 20. The CDR3 loop spans 17 amino acids. Germline V gene lookup returns CDR1 SGHVS and CDR2 FQNEAQ. CDR3 sequence (DNA): TGTGCCAGCACTCCTTATGATACCGGGACAGGGAGTGAAGGCTACACCTTC. This gives the protein CASTPYDTGTGSEGYTF.

The V and J genes are TRBV7-9 and TRBJ2-4, with TRBD2 identical over 10 bases. The V segment lost 5 bases and the J segment 7 bases; nucleotides outside the gene matches: 11. The germline CDR1 and CDR2 sequences are SEHNR and FQNEAQ (reference sequence). The CDR3 loop spans 16 amino acids. CDR3 amino acids: CASSRVGLADGNIQYF. CDR3 DNA sequence: TGTGCCAGCAGCCGTGTCGGACTAGCGGATGGGAACATTCAGTACTTC.

The J gene is TRBJ2-7, the V gene TRBV6-5; D ambiguous. Germline lookup yields CDR1 MNHEY and CDR2 SVGAGI. V dropped 0 bases and J dropped 0 bases, with 6 bases sitting between them. The CDR3 extends over 14 amino acids. The CDR3 protein is CASSYSVDSYEQYF. The CDR3 DNA reads TGTGCCAGCAGTTACTCGGTAGACTCCTACGAGCAGTACTTC.

The chain joins TRBV5-4 to TRBJ1-2; maybe TRBD1 (5 bases). CDR3 length: 15 amino acids. Between the trimmed V and J ends, which lost 3 bases and 4 bases, there was a span of 16 bases. Per the germline V gene, CDR1 is SGHNT and CDR2 is YYREEE (reference sequence). CDR3 protein: CASSSTAIDSYGYTF. In DNA, the CDR3 is TGTGCCAGCAGCTCCACAGCGATTGACAGCTATGGCTACACCTTC. Filled out from reference TRBV5-4 and TRBJ1-2, the complete variable domain reads ETGVTQSPTHLIKTRGQQVTLRCSSQSGHNTVSWYQQALGQGPQFIFQYYREEENGRGNFPPRFSGLQFPNYSSELNVNALELDDSALYLCASSSTAIDSYGYTFGSGTRLTVV.

The chain has TRBV5-1 and TRBJ2-1; 10 bases map to TRBD2. V lost 4 bases to trimming and J lost 4 bases; unmatched junction nucleotides: 8. This CDR3 spans 16 amino acids. Per germline, CDR1 SGHRS and CDR2 YFSETQ. The CDR3 DNA sequence: TGCGCCAGCAGCGGTCAGGCTAGCGGGGGTTACAATGAGCAGTTCTTC. Translating it yields CASSGQASGGYNEQFF. Looking up the rest from reference TRBV5-1 and TRBJ2-1 gives the full variable domain: KAGVTQTPRYLIKTRGQQVTLSCSPISGHRSVSWYQQTPGQGLQFLFEYFSETQRNKGNFPGRFSGRQFSNSRSEMNVSTLELGDSALYLCASSGQASGGYNEQFFGPGTRLTVL.

The chain joins TRBV5-4 to TRBJ2-5; D unresolved. The CDR3 spans 15 residues. V lost 1 base and J lost 5, with 15 bases in between. Germline V gene sequence: CDR1 SGHNT, CDR2 YYREEE (reference sequence). The CDR3 coding sequence is TGTGCCAGCAGCTTGTATGGAGTAAACTCTGAGACCCAGTACTTC. Amino acids: CASSLYGVNSETQYF.

This clone occurred once. J is TRBJ2-3 and V is TRBV27; TRBD1 matches 9 bases. V was pared by 6 bases and J by 1 base, with 5 bases of the junction left unmatched. CDR1 is MNHEY and CDR2 is SMNVEV in the germline V gene (reference sequence). The CDR3 sequence is 15 residues long. DNA of the CDR3: TGTGCCAGCAGGTCGGACAGGGGAGGCACAGATACGCAGTATTTT. Its protein product is CASRSDRGGTDTQYF.

This chain links TRBV2 with TRBJ2-7; 9 bases fit TRBD1. The CDR3 is 14 residues long. CDR1 and CDR2 from the germline V gene are SNHLY and FYNNEI. Unmatched junction bases numbered 4, after V lost 4 bases and J lost 3 bases. The CDR3 protein is CASSVETGGYEQYF. CDR3 in DNA: TGTGCCAGCAGTGTAGAGACAGGGGGCTACGAGCAGTACTTC.

The chain is built from TRBV7-8 and TRBJ1-2; the D gene is possibly TRBD1 (5 bases). Trimming shortened V by 5 bases and J by 8 bases, and 21 bases separated the two germline ends. Germline V gives CDR1 SGHVS, CDR2 FQNEAQ. This CDR3 is 15 amino acids long. The CDR3: CASSQTNGGGWGYTF. Written as DNA, the CDR3 is TGTGCCAGCAGCCAAACCAACGGGGGGGGTTGGGGCTACACCTTC. Full variable domain (missing parts from reference TRBV7-8 and TRBJ1-2): GAGVSQSPRYKVAKRGQDVALRCDPISGHVSLFWYQQALGQGPEFLTYFQNEAQLDKSGLPSDRFFAERPEGSVSTLKIQRTQQEDSAVYLCASSQTNGGGWGYTFGSGTRLTVV.

The chain has TRBV10-2 and TRBJ2-1, with a weak D call TRBD1 (5 bases). The germline V gene encodes CDR1 WSHSY and CDR2 SAAADI. CDR3 length: 15 residues. V was pared by 3 bases and J by 4 bases, with 13 bases between. The CDR3: CASSESSRVYNEQFF. DNA for the CDR3: TGCGCCAGCAGTGAAAGTTCCAGGGTTTACAATGAGCAGTTCTTC.

The chain carries TRBV2 and TRBJ2-1, with 8 bases matching TRBD1. The germline gives CDR1 SNHLY, CDR2 FYNNEI. The V gene end was trimmed by 7 bases and the J gene end by 7 bases; junction bases not matched to a gene: 12. CDR3 length: 15 residues. The CDR3 DNA sequence: TGTGCCAGCACGCGATTAGGACAGGGTAGGAATGAGCAGTTCTTC. Protein product: CASTRLGQGRNEQFF. Drawing the rest from reference TRBV2 and TRBJ2-1, the complete variable domain is EPEVTQTPSHQVTQMGQEVILRCVPISNHLYFYWYRQILGQKVEFLVSFYNNEISEKSEIFDDQFSVERPDGSNFTLKIRSTKLEDSAMYFCASTRLGQGRNEQFFGPGTRLTVL.

The chain carries TRBV7-8 and TRBJ1-3; D unresolved. The length of the CDR3 is 15 residues. The germline gives CDR1 SGHVS, CDR2 FQNEAQ. V was shortened by 1 base and J by 2 bases, with 9 bases between the two germline ends. Written as DNA, the CDR3 is TGTGCCAGCAGCTTAGTGGCAGCGGCTGGAAACACCATATATTTT. Protein sequence: CASSLVAAAGNTIYF. The complete variable domain, with remaining parts taken from reference TRBV7-8 and TRBJ1-3, reads GAGVSQSPRYKVAKRGQDVALRCDPISGHVSLFWYQQALGQGPEFLTYFQNEAQLDKSGLPSDRFFAERPEGSVSTLKIQRTQQEDSAVYLCASSLVAAAGNTIYFGEGSWLTVV.

The J gene is TRBJ2-2, the V gene TRBV5-6; 9 nucleotides agree with TRBD2. V shed 1 base, J shed 4 bases, and the junction held 5 bases outside the gene matches. This CDR3 contains 16 residues. CDR1 is SGHDT, CDR2 YYEEEE, per germline. The CDR3 DNA sequence: TGTGCCAGCAGCTTGTTAGGCGGGAGGGCCACCGGGGAGCTGTTTTTT. Amino acid sequence: CASSLLGGRATGELFF.

The chain joins TRBV6-1 to TRBJ1-2, with D maybe TRBD1 (5 bases). This CDR3 comprises 14 residues. Trimming stripped 7 bases from V and 4 bases from J, with 16 bases between. The germline gives CDR1 MNHNS, CDR2 SASEGT. CDR3: CASTVGGTTYGYTF. The CDR3 DNA is TGTGCCAGCACCGTCGGGGGAACAACCTATGGCTACACCTTC.

CDR3 protein: CATSRDKLRRHHGYTF. CDR3 nucleotide sequence: TGTGCCACCAGCAGAGATAAATTACGGCGGCACCATGGCTACACCTTC. This chain joins TRBV15 and TRBJ1-2; no reliable D call. CDR1 is LNHNV, CDR2 YYDKDF, per germline (reference sequence). This CDR3 comprises 16 residues. Trimming removed 0 bases from V and 6 bases from J, with 17 bases in between.

This chain uses TRBV2 with TRBJ1-3, with 7 bases matching TRBD1. The CDR3 has 15 residues. Germline V gives CDR1 SNHLY, CDR2 FYNNEI. V lost 6 bases, J lost 0 bases, and 5 bases stayed unmatched. CDR3 sequence (DNA): TGTGCCAGCAGGGGGACAGTCGTCTCTGGAAACACCATATATTTT. This codes for CASRGTVVSGNTIYF.

The chain is built from TRBV6-5 and TRBJ2-3, with D maybe TRBD1 (6 bases). The V end lost 2 bases, the J end lost 5 bases, and 11 bases lay between the germline ends. There are 14 residues in the CDR3. The V gene's germline CDR1 is MNHEY and CDR2 SVGAGI. CDR3 sequence reads: CASSYGQGRDTQYF. The CDR3, as DNA: TGTGCCAGCAGTTACGGCCAGGGGAGAGATACGCAGTATTTT.

The sample holds one count of this clone. The chain couples TRBV7-9 to TRBJ2-2, with TRBD2 identical over 8 bases. The CDR3 covers 16 residues. J gave up 1 base and V 4 bases, and 5 bases lay outside the gene matches. Germline lookup yields CDR1 SEHNR and CDR2 FQNEAQ (reference sequence). CDR3 sequence: CASSSTSGRNTGELFF. For the CDR3, the DNA is TGTGCCAGCAGCTCTACTAGCGGAAGGAACACCGGGGAGCTGTTTTTT.

This chain joins TRBV5-5 and TRBJ2-5, with D hard to call. Trimming shortened V by 4 bases and J by 4 bases, and 11 bases separated the two germline ends. The CDR3 is 13 amino acids. Per the germline V gene, CDR1 is SGHKS and CDR2 is YYEKEE (reference sequence). This chain's CDR3 is CASSRTPLETQYF. DNA for the CDR3: TGTGCCAGCAGCCGCACACCTCTAGAGACCCAGTACTTC.

The CDR3 coding sequence is TGTGCCAGTAGCAACTCGGGACAGGGGATCTACGAGCAGTACTTC. Translating gives CASSNSGQGIYEQYF. The chain uses TRBV19 and TRBJ2-7; TRBD1 matches at 10 bases. Germline V CDR1 and CDR2: LNHDA, SQIVND (reference sequence). CDR3 length equals 15 residues. Trimming cost V 6 bases and J 3 bases; bases outside gene matches: 8.

This sequence joins TRBV11-2 and TRBJ2-7; perhaps TRBD1 as D (6 bases). V was cut by 4 bases and J by 4 bases, with 8 bases left in between. This CDR3 contains 12 residues. Germline V gene lookup returns CDR1 SGHAT and CDR2 FQNNGV. The CDR3 loop is CASSSQGYEQYF. CDR3 bases: TGTGCCAGCAGCTCACAGGGTTACGAGCAGTACTTC.

This chain uses TRBV2 with TRBJ1-6, with 8 bases aligning to TRBD1. The CDR3 totals 18 residues. Per the germline V gene, CDR1 is SNHLY and CDR2 is FYNNEI. V lost 4 bases, J lost 7 bases, and 15 bases stayed unmatched. CDR3 amino acids: CASSGRGPVSAENSPLHF. The CDR3 region has the DNA TGTGCCAGCAGTGGCAGGGGGCCAGTGTCTGCCGAAAATTCACCCCTCCACTTT.

This chain connects TRBV6-1 to TRBJ1-1; D not certain. This CDR3 region has 15 residues. From germline, CDR1 is MNHNS and CDR2 SASEGT. V was trimmed by 3 bases and J by 1 base, leaving 12 bases between them. CDR3 sequence: CASSDMGGSNTEAFF. CDR3 bases: TGTGCCAGCAGTGATATGGGAGGGTCGAACACTGAAGCTTTCTTT.

Only one count was recorded for this clone. The conserved closing phenylalanine or tryptophan is absent in this CDR3, likely reflecting a read error. No DNA is shown, since the ends of the CDR3 on it are uncertain; the CDR3 is the one TCRdb lists. The rearrangement links TRBV6-1 to TRBJ1-1; TRBD1 is the table's D call and was not checked against the DNA. CDR1 is MNHNS, CDR2 SASEGT, per germline. The CDR3 extends over 13 residues, inclusive of both ends. The CDR3: CASSELSGQGTFD.

The CDR3 protein is CASSLDSLPQHF. The CDR3 coding sequence is TGTGCCAGCAGCTTAGATTCCTTGCCCCAGCATTTT. The chain is built from TRBV7-9 and TRBJ1-5; D remains ambiguous. V shed 1 base and J shed 9 bases, with 7 bases lying between them. CDR1 is SEHNR and CDR2 is FQNEAQ in the germline V gene (reference sequence). The CDR3 length is 12 residues.

This clone was observed a single time. The V gene is TRBV30, the J gene TRBJ1-3; 7 nucleotides agree with TRBD1. V dropped 5 bases and J dropped 0; count of bases not matched to a gene: 7. CDR1 is GTSNPN, CDR2 SVGIG, per germline (reference sequence). The CDR3 has 15 amino acids. The DNA for the CDR3 is TGTGCCTGGGCTAGGACAGGCGTCTCTGGAAACACCATATATTTT. Translating it yields CAWARTGVSGNTIYF.

The chain is built from TRBV11-2 and TRBJ2-1, with 7 bases lining up with TRBD2. This CDR3 has 15 amino acids. CDR1 is SGHAT and CDR2 is FQNNGV in the germline V gene. V trimming: 0 bases; J trimming: 15 bases; junction bases outside the gene matches: 14. The CDR3 bases are TGTGCCAGCAGCTTAGAACCTTGGGCTAGCGGAGAGGTGTTCTTC. This encodes CASSLEPWASGEVFF.

The gene calls are TRBV27 and TRBJ2-2, with TRBD1 matching 10 bases. The ends lost 4 bases at V and 7 bases at J; junction bases unmatched: 6. Germline CDR1 is MNHEY and CDR2 is SMNVEV (reference sequence). The CDR3 is 15 amino acids. The CDR3 is CASSSDRGPGGELFF. CDR3 sequence (DNA): TGTGCCAGCAGTTCCGACAGGGGGCCTGGCGGGGAGCTGTTTTTT.

The V and J genes are TRBV27 and TRBJ2-3; no clear D gene. Germline CDR1 is MNHEY and CDR2 is SMNVEV (reference sequence). The CDR3 spans 13 residues. V lost 3 bases and J 1 base, leaving 5 bases between the germline ends. DNA for the CDR3: TGTGCCAGCAGTTTTCCCGGCACAGATACGCAGTATTTT. Translated, it gives CASSFPGTDTQYF.